These T cell receptor beta chains were read from a single sample in a study of lymphopenia after photon versus proton radiotherapy. The method was immunoSEQ multiplex PCR; TCRdb's version includes in-frame clones alone and lacks a portion of them. The sample contains about 40,000 clones, around 83% of which appear only once. The sequenced sample was peripheral blood, obtained from a patient treated with proton-based radiotherapy. The receptor set was obtained from a woman aged 70-85 years with pancreatic cancer. Both conserved end residues are part of each CDR3. A D gene is named only where the DNA matches it firmly. Not every row has a clone size; where given, it reads once, few, many or a size class.

d_call j_call v_call clone_size cdr3_nt cdr3_aa
TRBD2 TRBJ2-7 TRBV4-3 NA TGCGCCAGCAGCCAAGATTGGGCGGGGGTGCGCGAGCAGTACTTC CASSQDWAGVREQYF
TRBD1 TRBJ2-2 TRBV6-4 few TGTGCCAGCAGCTTACCGGGACAGGGACGGACCGGGGAGCTGTTTTTT CASSLPGQGRTGELFF
TRBD2 TRBJ2-1 TRBV7-3 NA TGTGCCAGCAGCTCCCCGATGGGACTAGCGGGACCTATCTCCTACAATGAGCAGTTCTTC CASSSPMGLAGPISYNEQFF
NA TRBJ2-2 TRBV2 NA TGTGCCAGCAATAAACGGGGCACCGGGGAGCTGTTTTTT CASNKRGTGELFF
NA TRBJ2-1 TRBV7-3 NA TGTGCCAGCAGCTTATCCTTAGCGGTAGATAACAATGAGCAGTTCTTC CASSLSLAVDNNEQFF
NA TRBJ1-4 TRBV7-9 NA TGTGCCAGCAGCTTAGGCATGAGTAATGAAAAACTGTTTTTT CASSLGMSNEKLFF
TRBD1 TRBJ1-1 TRBV5-4 NA TGTGCCAGCAGCTTGCGTAAGGGGGCGCAGGCTGAAGCTTTCTTT CASSLRKGAQAEAFF
TRBD1 TRBJ1-1 TRBV2 NA TGTGCCAGCAGTGAAGCTAGGGACAGGGGGCATGCTTTCTTT CASSEARDRGHAFF
NA TRBJ2-2 TRBV6-4 NA TGTGCCAGCAGTGAGCGGGGAGCGTACACCGGGGAGCTGTTTTTT CASSERGAYTGELFF
NA TRBJ1-2 TRBV29-1 NA TGCAGCTTCCGGCCCCTGGGCTATGGCTACACCTTC CSFRPLGYGYTF
NA TRBJ2-3 TRBV4-1 NA TGCGCCAGCAGCCAAGATCCAGGTTCTTCGGATACGCAGTATTTT CASSQDPGSSDTQYF
NA TRBJ1-1 TRBV27 NA TGTGCCAGCAGTTTATCGATGGGGGTGGGGAAAAACACTGAAGCTTTCTTT CASSLSMGVGKNTEAFF
TRBD2 TRBJ2-3 TRBV7-2 NA TGTGCCAGCAGCCGTGGACTAGCGGGAGGGTACAGCACAGATACGCAGTATTTT CASSRGLAGGYSTDTQYF
NA TRBJ1-1 TRBV5-1 NA TGCGCCAGCAGCTCCCAGGGTTCTAGTGAAGCTTTCTTT CASSSQGSSEAFF
TRBD1 TRBJ1-1 TRBV19 NA TGTGCCAGTAGTGACGGGACAGGGCAGGGCACTGAAGCTTTCTTT CASSDGTGQGTEAFF
NA TRBJ2-2 TRBV5-1 NA TGCGCCAGCAGCTTGGCCGTAACAGCGACGAACACCGGGGAGCTGTTTTTT CASSLAVTATNTGELFF
NA TRBJ1-3 TRBV4-2 NA TGTGCCAGCAGCCAAGATCTAGGGCAGGGGAACACCATATATTTT CASSQDLGQGNTIYF
NA TRBJ2-3 TRBV7-8 NA TGTGCCAGCAGCTCGGATATATGGGGCCAGGGGACCACAGATACGCAGTATTTT CASSSDIWGQGTTDTQYF
NA TRBJ1-1 TRBV27 once TGTGCCAGCAGTTTTAATAGACACCAACAGAACACTGAAGCTTTCTTT CASSFNRHQQNTEAFF
NA TRBJ2-7 TRBV7-9 NA TGTGCCAGCAGCCACGCTTACGAGCAGTACTTC CASSHAYEQYF